A selection of T cell receptor beta chains follows, all from one sample in a study of blood T cell repertoires in COVID-19. Using immunoSEQ multiplex PCR, the repertoire was profiled, and TCRdb retains in-frame clones only, with some absent. This sample has roughly 60,000 clones, with roughly four fifths found just once. The sample taken for sequencing was peripheral blood. Receptors were obtained from an older man with acute or convalescent COVID-19. Both conserved end residues are part of each CDR3. The order of the fields is V gene, D gene, J gene, clone size, CDR3 DNA, CDR3 protein. D genes are given only for firm matches. Clone sizes are given selectively: once, few, many, or a class where the clone is expanded.

TRBV19	TRBD1	TRBJ2-1	.	TGTGCCAGTAGGGCGACAGGGGTGACCTACAATGAGCAGTTCTTC	CASRATGVTYNEQFF
TRBV5-4	TRBD2	TRBJ2-5	.	TGTGCCAGCAGCTTGAATAAACTAGCGGGCAGGGAGACCCAGTACTTC	CASSLNKLAGRETQYF
TRBV19	.	TRBJ2-6	.	TGTGCCAGTAGTAGAGGAGGGGCCAACGTCCTGACTTTC	CASSRGGANVLTF
TRBV23-1	TRBD2	TRBJ2-1	.	TGCGCCAGCAAGTCGGCGGGGGGAACCTACAATGAGCAGTTCTTC	CASKSAGGTYNEQFF
TRBV5-6	.	TRBJ1-5	.	TGTGCCAGCAGCTTGGGTCAGTATAGCAATCAGCCCCAGCATTTT	CASSLGQYSNQPQHF
TRBV18	.	TRBJ1-1	.	TGTGCCAGCTCACCAACAGTCTCAGGTGGAAGAAACACTGAAGCTTTCTTT	CASSPTVSGGRNTEAFF
TRBV19	TRBD1	TRBJ1-5	once	TGTGCCAGTAGTATAAAGGACAGGGGCCAGAATCAGCCCCAGCATTTT	CASSIKDRGQNQPQHF
TRBV5-5	.	TRBJ2-2	.	TGTGCCAGCATTCCCACGAGGGCGGCCGGGGAGCTGTTTTTT	CASIPTRAAGELFF
TRBV12-3/TRBV12-4	.	TRBJ1-1	.	TGTGCCAGCAGTGGTTCGGGGAACACTGAAGCTTTCTTT	CASSGSGNTEAFF
TRBV19	TRBD1	TRBJ1-6	once	TGTGCCAGTAGCGGACAGGGCTATTATAATTCACCCCTCCACTTT	CASSGQGYYNSPLHF